The 4 T cell receptor beta chains presented below share a single source sample, sequenced in a study of T-cell memory formation after mild COVID-19. TCRdb analysed the 5' RACE reads with MiXCR anew, one entry per CDR3 protein. The sample contains about 130,000 distinct CDR3 sequences, about 6.5% of which appear only once. The specimen was PBMCs or a T cell subset sorted from them (not recorded which). These receptor sequences come from an adult woman who had mild COVID-19 (a few samples of this study predate the infection). Cell type and time point are not known.

This clonotype was recorded a few times. The rearrangement uses TRBV20-1 and TRBJ1-2, with 8 nucleotides matching TRBD1. J lost 7 bases, V lost 3 bases, and 10 bases had no gene match. The CDR3 is 14 amino acids. CDR1 and CDR2 from the germline V gene are DFQATT and SNEGSKA (reference sequence). CDR3 region: CSASYGTGRRGYTF. CDR3 nucleotides: TGCAGTGCTAGTTATGGGACAGGAAGACGTGGCTACACCTTC.

This clonotype showed up just a few times. J is TRBJ1-5 and V is TRBV6-2 or TRBV6-3; D call uncertain. The V end was cut by 6 bases, the J end by 0 bases, with 9 bases between. CDR3 length equals 14 residues. Germline assignment: CDR1 MNHEY and CDR2 SVGEGT. CDR3 DNA: TGTGCCAGCAGCCTCGACGGTAGCAATCAGCCCCAGCATTTT. Amino acids: CASSLDGSNQPQHF.

The genes are TRBV7-2 and TRBJ2-7; 7 nucleotides match TRBD1. V was pared by 5 bases and J by 2 bases, with 6 bases of the junction left unmatched. The CDR3 extends over 14 amino acids. CDR1 is SGHTA, CDR2 FQGNSA, per germline. CDR3 residues: CASSVRQGPYEQYF. The CDR3 nucleotides read TGTGCCAGCAGCGTAAGACAGGGTCCCTACGAGCAGTACTTC.

This chain joins TRBV20-1 and TRBJ1-1; TRBD1 matches at 12 bases. Losses at the gene ends were 1 base for V and 5 bases for J; bases not matched to a gene: 5. The CDR3 extends over 15 amino acids. Per germline, CDR1 DFQATT and CDR2 SNEGSKA (reference sequence). CDR3 protein: CSARVPGQGATEAFF. The CDR3 bases are TGCAGTGCTAGAGTACCGGGACAGGGGGCGACTGAAGCTTTCTTT.